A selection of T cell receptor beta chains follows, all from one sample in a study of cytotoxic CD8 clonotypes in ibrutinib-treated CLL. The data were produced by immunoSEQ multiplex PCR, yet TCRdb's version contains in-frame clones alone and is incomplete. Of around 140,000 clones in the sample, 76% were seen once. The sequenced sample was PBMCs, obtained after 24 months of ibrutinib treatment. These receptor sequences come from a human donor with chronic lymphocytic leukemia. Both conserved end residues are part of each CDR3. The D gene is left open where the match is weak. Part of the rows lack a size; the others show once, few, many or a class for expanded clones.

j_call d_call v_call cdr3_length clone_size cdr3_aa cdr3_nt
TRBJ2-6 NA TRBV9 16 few CASSVASSAGANVLTF TGTGCCAGCAGCGTAGCGTCTAGTGCTGGGGCCAACGTCCTGACTTTC
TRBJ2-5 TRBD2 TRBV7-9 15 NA CASSLRSSGRETQYF TGTGCCAGCAGCTTACGTTCTAGCGGGAGAGAGACCCAGTACTTC
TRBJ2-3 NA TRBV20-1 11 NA CSASARDTQYF TGCAGTGCTAGTGCGCGGGATACGCAGTATTTT
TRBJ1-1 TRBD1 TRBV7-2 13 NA CASSPGQGVEAFF TGTGCCAGCAGCCCCGGACAGGGAGTCGAAGCTTTCTTT
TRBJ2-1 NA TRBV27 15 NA CASSLLAERGDEQFF TGTGCCAGCAGTTTACTAGCGGAGAGGGGGGATGAGCAGTTCTTC
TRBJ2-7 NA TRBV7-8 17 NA CASSFGVAWGTRYEQYF TGTGCCAGCAGCTTCGGAGTCGCATGGGGAACCCGATACGAGCAGTACTTC
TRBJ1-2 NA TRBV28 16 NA CASSPWGRAANYGYTF TGTGCCAGCAGTCCCTGGGGGAGGGCCGCTAACTATGGCTACACCTTC
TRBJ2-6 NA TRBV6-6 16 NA CASSYGGRAGANVLTF TGTGCCAGCAGTTACGGGGGGCGGGCTGGGGCCAACGTCCTGACTTTC
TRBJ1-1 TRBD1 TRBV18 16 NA CASSPQGGVAGTEAFF TGTGCCAGCTCACCTCAGGGGGGTGTGGCGGGCACTGAAGCTTTCTTT
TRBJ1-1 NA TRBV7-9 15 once CASTLVAASNTEAFF TGTGCCAGCACCCTGGTGGCAGCTAGTAACACTGAAGCTTTCTTT
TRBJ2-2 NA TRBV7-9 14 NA CASSLPSGTGELFF TGTGCCAGCAGCCTCCCCTCGGGCACCGGGGAGCTGTTTTTT
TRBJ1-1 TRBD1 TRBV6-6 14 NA CASSHQGANTEAFF TGTGCCAGCAGTCACCAGGGGGCTAACACTGAAGCTTTCTTT
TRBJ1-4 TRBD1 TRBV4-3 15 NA CASSQPQGTNEKLFF TGCGCCAGCAGCCAACCACAGGGGACTAATGAAAAACTGTTTTTT
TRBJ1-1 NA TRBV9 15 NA CASSVEGRMNTEAFF TGTGCCAGCAGCGTAGAAGGCAGGATGAACACTGAAGCTTTCTTT
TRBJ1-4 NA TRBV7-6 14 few CASSSALGPGKLFF TGTGCCAGCAGCTCGGCTCTGGGCCCAGGGAAACTGTTTTTT
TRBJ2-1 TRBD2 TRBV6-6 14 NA CASSQSGTYNEQFF TGTGCCAGCAGCCAAAGCGGGACCTACAATGAGCAGTTCTTC
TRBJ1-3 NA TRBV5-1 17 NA CASSLGHGISSGNTIYF TGCGCCAGCAGCCTGGGGCACGGTATTAGCTCTGGAAACACCATATATTTT
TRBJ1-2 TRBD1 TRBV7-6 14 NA CASSLGGQTFGYTF TGTGCCAGCAGCTTAGGGGGACAGACCTTTGGCTACACCTTC
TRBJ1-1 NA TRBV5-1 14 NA CASSWSSPGREAFF TGCGCCAGCAGCTGGTCCTCACCGGGCCGTGAAGCTTTCTTT
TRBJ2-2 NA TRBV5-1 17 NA CASSLAFRGRRDGELFF TGCGCCAGCAGCTTGGCCTTTCGGGGTCGCAGGGACGGGGAGCTGTTTTTT
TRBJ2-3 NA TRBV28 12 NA CASSFRTDTQYF TGTGCCAGCAGTTTTCGGACAGATACGCAGTATTTT
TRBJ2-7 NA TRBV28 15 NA CASSTPGTNFYEQYF TGTGCCAGCAGTACGCCCGGGACGAATTTCTACGAGCAGTACTTC
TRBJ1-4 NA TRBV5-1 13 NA CASSLTGQEKLFF TGCGCCAGCAGCTTGACAGGGCAGGAAAAACTGTTTTTT
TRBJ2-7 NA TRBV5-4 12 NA CASSYDAGEQYF TGTGCCAGCAGCTATGATGCGGGGGAGCAGTACTTC
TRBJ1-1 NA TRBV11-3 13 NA CASSFRRNTEAFF TGTGCCAGCAGCTTTAGGCGGAACACTGAAGCTTTCTTT
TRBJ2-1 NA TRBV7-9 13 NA CASSLEGGGEQFF TGTGCCAGCAGCTTAGAGGGGGGAGGTGAGCAGTTCTTC
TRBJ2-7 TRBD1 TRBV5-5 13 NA CASSWDRFGEQYF TGTGCCAGCAGCTGGGACAGATTTGGGGAGCAGTACTTC
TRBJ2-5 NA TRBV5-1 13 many CASSVQDQETQYF TGCGCCAGCAGCGTGCAGGATCAAGAGACCCAGTACTTC
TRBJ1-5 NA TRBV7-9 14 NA CASSRTVSNQPQHF TGTGCCAGCAGCCGGACAGTCAGCAATCAGCCCCAGCATTTT
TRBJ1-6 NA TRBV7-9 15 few CASSLGSGLGSPLHF TGTGCCAGCAGCTTAGGTTCTGGGTTGGGTTCACCCCTCCACTTT
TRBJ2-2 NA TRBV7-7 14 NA CASSETTGAGELFF TGTGCTAGCAGCGAAACGACGGGGGCCGGGGAGCTGTTTTTT
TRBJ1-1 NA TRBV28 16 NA CASSYPSSGPNTEAFF TGTGCCAGCAGTTACCCCTCTTCTGGTCCCAACACTGAAGCTTTCTTT
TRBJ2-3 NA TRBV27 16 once CASSSPGTRRTDTQYF TGTGCCAGCAGTTCTCCCGGGACTCGACGCACAGATACGCAGTATTTT
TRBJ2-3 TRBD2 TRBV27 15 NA CASSLERGGTDTQYF TGTGCCAGCAGTCTAGAGCGGGGGGGCACAGATACGCAGTATTTT